This TCR beta chain was found in a study of T cells in Graves' hyperthyroidism and ophthalmopathy. The hyperthyroidism patients had all been newly diagnosed, and their disease duration was under 2 months. Their ages ranged from 18 to 65 years. The PBMCs were sourced from fresh peripheral blood (around 9.3 ml). Points from the study as a whole: Ophthalmopathy and stable hyperthyroidism were told apart by a 13 V-J model.

V lost 1 base to trimming and J lost 3 bases, with 12 bases between them. Germline assignment: CDR1 SGHTA and CDR2 FQGNSA. The CDR3 runs 15 residues. Authors of the study amplified TCR beta CDR3 regions from RNA transcripts. RT-PCR in the first round (using the HTBI primer set) targeted the TCR CDR3. TCRdb reanalysed the multiplex PCR reads using MiXCR and keeps one entry per CDR3 protein. Here the sample spans some 800,000 distinct CDR3 sequences, more than 30% being singletons. This clonotype has only a few counts. Its antigen is not identified. The chain employs TRBV7-2 and TRBJ1-1; unclear D gene. Input material: blood. The sequence came from a man in his late teens or twenties with Graves' hyperthyroidism. CDR3 DNA sequence: TGTGCCAGCAGCTTAGGAGCTCAGGTGGACACTGAAGCTTTCTTT. It is translated as CASSLGAQVDTEAFF. Full variable domain (remainder filled in from reference TRBV7-2 and TRBJ1-1): GAGVSQSPSNKVTEKGKDVELRCDPISGHTALYWYRQSLGQGLEFLIYFQGNSAPDKSGLPSDRFSAERTGGSVSTLTIQRTQQEDSAVYLCASSLGAQVDTEAFFGQGTRLTVV.